The present T cell receptor beta chain was sequenced within a study of cytomegalovirus exposure and HLA in healthy donors. The primer mix had 60 Vbeta and 13 Jbeta primers. Sequencing was performed with immunoSEQ multiplex PCR; in TCRdb, only in-frame clones are kept and a portion is missing. This sample carries 150,000 to 200,000 clones, less than 90% of them seen once, and the ten largest clones take 1.2% to 1.5%. The CDR3 length is 16 residues. Losses at the gene ends were 6 bases for V and 5 bases for J; bases not matched to a gene: 10. Germline CDR1 is SGHVS and CDR2 is FNYEAQ. Material for sequencing was PBMCs. V and J are TRBV7-6 and TRBJ2-3, with TRBD2 matching 11 bases. The TCR comes from a girl between 5 and 17 years old in good health and CMV-seropositive. CDR3 residues: CASSGPTSGAGDTQYF. The CDR3 nucleotides read TGTGCCAGCAGTGGACCGACTAGCGGGGCGGGAGATACGCAGTATTTT. Full variable domain (rest looked up from reference TRBV7-6 and TRBJ2-3): GAGVSQSPRYKVTKRGQDVALRCDPISGHVSLYWYRQALGQGPEFLTYFNYEAQQDKSGLPNDRFSAERPEGSISTLTIQRTEQRDSAMYRCASSGPTSGAGDTQYFGPGTRLTVL.